This T cell receptor beta chain was found in a study of T cell responses to AZD1222 COVID-19 vaccine. General study findings and limits: Seropositive AZD1222 recipients at baseline numbered only five or six. Most donors were white British, females outnumbered males, and clonal diversity was possibly underestimated.

Only in-frame clones appear in the TCRdb table, and some are missing; sequencing was by immunoSEQ multiplex PCR. The sample records about 120,000 clones, approximately 86% being singletons. Combined were second doses at about 4 or about 12 weeks. In this sample, this clone turned up once. Its antigen is currently unknown. Germline V CDR1 and CDR2: SGHNT, YYREEE (reference sequence). V shed 4 bases, J shed 8 bases, and the junction held 8 bases outside the gene matches. The CDR3 extends over 13 amino acids. The TCR was taken from an adult who received the AZD1222 COVID-19 vaccine. The genes are TRBV5-4 and TRBJ1-2; TRBD1 agrees at 7 bases. The starting material was peripheral blood, obtained 28 days after the second AZD1222 dose. The CDR3: CASSPDRERGYTF. The CDR3 DNA follows: TGTGCCAGCAGCCCCGACAGGGAAAGAGGCTACACCTTC.